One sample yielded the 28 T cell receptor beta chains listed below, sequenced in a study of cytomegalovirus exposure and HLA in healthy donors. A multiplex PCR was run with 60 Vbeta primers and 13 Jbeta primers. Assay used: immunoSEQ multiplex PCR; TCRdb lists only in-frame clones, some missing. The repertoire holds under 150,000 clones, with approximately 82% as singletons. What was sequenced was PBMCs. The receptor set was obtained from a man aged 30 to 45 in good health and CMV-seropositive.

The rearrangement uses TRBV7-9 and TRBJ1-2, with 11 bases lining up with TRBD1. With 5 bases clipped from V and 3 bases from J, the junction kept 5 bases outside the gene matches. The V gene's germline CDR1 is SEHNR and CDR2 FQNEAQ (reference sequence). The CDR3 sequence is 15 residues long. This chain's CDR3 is CASSQDRGRDYGYTF. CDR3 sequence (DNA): TGTGCCAGCAGCCAGGACAGGGGGCGGGACTATGGCTACACCTTC.

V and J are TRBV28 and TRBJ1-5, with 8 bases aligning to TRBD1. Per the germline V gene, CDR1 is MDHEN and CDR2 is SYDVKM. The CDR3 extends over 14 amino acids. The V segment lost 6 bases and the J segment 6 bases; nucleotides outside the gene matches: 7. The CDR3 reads CASSPGQVTQPQHF. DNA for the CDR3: TGTGCCAGCAGCCCGGGACAGGTGACTCAGCCCCAGCATTTT.

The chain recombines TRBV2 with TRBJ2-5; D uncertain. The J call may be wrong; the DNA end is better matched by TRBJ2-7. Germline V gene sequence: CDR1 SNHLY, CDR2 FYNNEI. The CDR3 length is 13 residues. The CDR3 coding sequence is TGTGCCAGCGGGTACGGGTCCGGCTACGAGCAGTACTTC. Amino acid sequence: CASGYGSGYEQYF.

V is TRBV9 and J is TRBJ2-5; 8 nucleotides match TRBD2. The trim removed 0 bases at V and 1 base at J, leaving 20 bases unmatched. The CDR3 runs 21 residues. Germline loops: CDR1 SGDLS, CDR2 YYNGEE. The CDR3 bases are TGTGCCAGCAGCGTAGCTACGGGAGGGCTATTAGCCCCAGGGTCCCAAGAGACCCAGTACTTC. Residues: CASSVATGGLLAPGSQETQYF.

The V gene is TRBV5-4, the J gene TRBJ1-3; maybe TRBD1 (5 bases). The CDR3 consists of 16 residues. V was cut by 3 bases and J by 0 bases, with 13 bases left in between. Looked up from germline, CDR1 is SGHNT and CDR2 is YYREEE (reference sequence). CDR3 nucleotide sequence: TGTGCCAGCAGCTCGGGACTTGGGGTCTCTGGAAACACCATATATTTT. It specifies CASSSGLGVSGNTIYF.

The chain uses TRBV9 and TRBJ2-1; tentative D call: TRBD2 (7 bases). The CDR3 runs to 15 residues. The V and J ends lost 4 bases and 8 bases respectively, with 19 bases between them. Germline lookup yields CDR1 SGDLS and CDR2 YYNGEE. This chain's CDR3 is CASSLRGGVGDEQFF. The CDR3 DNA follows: TGTGCCAGCAGCCTGAGGGGGGGAGTCGGGGATGAGCAGTTCTTC.

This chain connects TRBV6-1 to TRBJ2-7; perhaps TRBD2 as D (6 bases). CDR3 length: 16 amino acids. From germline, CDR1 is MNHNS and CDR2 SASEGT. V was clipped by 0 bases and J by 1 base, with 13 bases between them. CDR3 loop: CASSEALDGGSYEQYF. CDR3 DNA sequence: TGTGCCAGCAGTGAAGCGCTTGACGGGGGTTCCTACGAGCAGTACTTC.

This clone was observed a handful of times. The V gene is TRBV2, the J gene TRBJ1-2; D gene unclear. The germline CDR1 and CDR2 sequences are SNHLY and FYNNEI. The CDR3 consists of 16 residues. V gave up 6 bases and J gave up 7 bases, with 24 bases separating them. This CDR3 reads CASRAFSGSSEGGYTF. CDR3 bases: TGTGCCAGCAGAGCCTTCTCCGGGTCCTCAGAAGGTGGCTACACCTTC.

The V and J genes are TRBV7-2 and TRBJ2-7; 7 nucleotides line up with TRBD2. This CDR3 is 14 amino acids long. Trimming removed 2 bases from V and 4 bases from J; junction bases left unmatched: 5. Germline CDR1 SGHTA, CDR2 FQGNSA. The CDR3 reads CASSLNGGSYEQYF. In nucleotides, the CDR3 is TGTGCCAGCAGCTTAAACGGGGGGAGTTACGAGCAGTACTTC.

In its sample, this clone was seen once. The CDR3 nucleotides read TGTGCCAGCAGTTTAGAGACAGGGGGCAGTGGCTACACCTTC. Its translation is CASSLETGGSGYTF. The chain recombines TRBV28 with TRBJ1-2, with 10 bases matching TRBD1. Germline CDR1 MDHEN, CDR2 SYDVKM. Trimming at V came to 2 bases and at J to 7 bases, leaving 4 bases not matched to a gene. The length of the CDR3 is 14 residues.

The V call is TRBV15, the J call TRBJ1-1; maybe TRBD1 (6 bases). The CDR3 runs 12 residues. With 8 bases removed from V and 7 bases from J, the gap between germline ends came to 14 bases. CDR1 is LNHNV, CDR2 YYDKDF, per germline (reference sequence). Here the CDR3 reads CATPRGEVEAFF. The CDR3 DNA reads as TGTGCCACCCCCAGGGGAGAGGTTGAAGCTTTCTTT. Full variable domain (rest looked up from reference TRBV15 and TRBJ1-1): DAMVIQNPRYQVTQFGKPVTLSCSQTLNHNVMYWYQQKSSQAPKLLFHYYDKDFNNEADTPDNFQSRRPNTSFCFLDIRSPGLGDTAMYLCATPRGEVEAFFGQGTRLTVV.

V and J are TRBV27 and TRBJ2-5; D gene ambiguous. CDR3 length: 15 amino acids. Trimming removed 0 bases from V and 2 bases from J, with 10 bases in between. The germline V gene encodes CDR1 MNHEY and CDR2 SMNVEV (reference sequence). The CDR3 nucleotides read TGTGCCAGCAGTTTATCGAACTACCCGCAAGAGACCCAGTACTTC. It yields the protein CASSLSNYPQETQYF.

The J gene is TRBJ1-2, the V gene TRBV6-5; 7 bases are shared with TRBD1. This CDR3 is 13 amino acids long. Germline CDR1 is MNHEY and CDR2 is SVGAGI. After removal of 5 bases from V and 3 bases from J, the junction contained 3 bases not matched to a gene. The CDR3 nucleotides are TGTGCCAGCAGTGCCCAGGGGGACTATGGCTACACCTTC. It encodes CASSAQGDYGYTF.

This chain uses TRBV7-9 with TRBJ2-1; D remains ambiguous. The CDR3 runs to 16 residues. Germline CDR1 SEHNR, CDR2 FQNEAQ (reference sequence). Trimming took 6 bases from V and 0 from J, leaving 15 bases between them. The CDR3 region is CASRVEGPSSYNEQFF. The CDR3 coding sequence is TGTGCCAGCAGAGTAGAAGGCCCTAGCTCCTACAATGAGCAGTTCTTC.

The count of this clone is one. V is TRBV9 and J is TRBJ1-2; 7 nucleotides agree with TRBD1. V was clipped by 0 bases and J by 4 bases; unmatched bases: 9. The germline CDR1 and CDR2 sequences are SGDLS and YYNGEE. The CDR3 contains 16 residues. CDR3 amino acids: CASSVGQGGTLYGYTF. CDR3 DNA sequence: TGTGCCAGCAGCGTAGGGCAGGGGGGAACTCTCTATGGCTACACCTTC. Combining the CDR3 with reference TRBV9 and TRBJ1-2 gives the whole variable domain DSGVTQTPKHLITATGQRVTLRCSPRSGDLSVYWYQQSLDQGLQFLIQYYNGEERAKGNILERFSAQQFPDLHSELNLSSLELGDSALYFCASSVGQGGTLYGYTFGSGTRLTVV.

Written as DNA, the CDR3 is TGTGCCTGGGGACAGGCTTATCAGCCCCAGCATTTT. Protein sequence: CAWGQAYQPQHF. The V gene is TRBV30, the J gene TRBJ1-5; 7 bases fit TRBD1. This CDR3 contains 12 residues. V shed 5 bases, J shed 5 bases, and the junction held 3 bases outside the gene matches. Germline values: CDR1 GTSNPN, CDR2 SVGIG (reference sequence).

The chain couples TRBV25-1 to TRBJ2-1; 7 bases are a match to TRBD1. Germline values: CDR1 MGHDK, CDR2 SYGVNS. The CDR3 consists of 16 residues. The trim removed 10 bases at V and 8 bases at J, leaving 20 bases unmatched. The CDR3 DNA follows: TGTGCCACCGAGGGACAGTCCTTTAAGGGCGGCCATGAGCAGTTCTTC. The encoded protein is CATEGQSFKGGHEQFF.

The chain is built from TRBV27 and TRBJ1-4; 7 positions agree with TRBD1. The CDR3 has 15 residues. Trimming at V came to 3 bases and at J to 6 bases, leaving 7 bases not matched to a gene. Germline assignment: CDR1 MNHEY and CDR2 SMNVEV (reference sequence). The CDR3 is CASSLGTDLDEKLFF. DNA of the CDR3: TGTGCCAGCAGTTTGGGGACAGACCTAGATGAAAAACTGTTTTTT. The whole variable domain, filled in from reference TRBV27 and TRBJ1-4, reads EAQVTQNPRYLITVTGKKLTVTCSQNMNHEYMSWYRQDPGLGLRQIYYSMNVEVTDKGDVPEGYKVSRKEKRNFPLILESPSPNQTSLYFCASSLGTDLDEKLFFGSGTQLSVL.

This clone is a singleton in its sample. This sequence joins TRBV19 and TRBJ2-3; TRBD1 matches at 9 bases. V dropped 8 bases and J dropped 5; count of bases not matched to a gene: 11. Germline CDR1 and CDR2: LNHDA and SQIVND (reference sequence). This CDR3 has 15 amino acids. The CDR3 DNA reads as TGTGCCAGTCAAACCTCACAGGGGGCGATAGATACGCAGTATTTT. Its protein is CASQTSQGAIDTQYF.

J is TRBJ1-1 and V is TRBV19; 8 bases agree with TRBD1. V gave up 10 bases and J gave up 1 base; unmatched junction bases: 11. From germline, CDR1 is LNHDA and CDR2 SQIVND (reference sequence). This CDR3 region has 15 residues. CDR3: CATTPAQGGNTEAFF. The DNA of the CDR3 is TGTGCCACCACCCCGGCACAGGGGGGGAACACTGAAGCTTTCTTT. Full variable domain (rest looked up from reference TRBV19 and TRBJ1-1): DGGITQSPKYLFRKEGQNVTLSCEQNLNHDAMYWYRQDPGQGLRLIYYSQIVNDFQKGDIAEGYSVSREKKESFPLTVTSAQKNPTAFYLCATTPAQGGNTEAFFGQGTRLTVV.

CDR3 coding DNA: TGCGCCACCTCTGCCCTGGGGACTAGCGGTTCCCCCTACGAGCAGTACTTC. Protein sequence: CATSALGTSGSPYEQYF. The chain recombines TRBV23-1 with TRBJ2-7; TRBD2 aligns across 11 bases. TRBV23-1 is annotated as an ORF whose role is uncertain. The CDR3 is made up of 17 amino acids. The junction had 16 bases not matched to a gene; V was cut back by 10 bases and J by 2 bases.

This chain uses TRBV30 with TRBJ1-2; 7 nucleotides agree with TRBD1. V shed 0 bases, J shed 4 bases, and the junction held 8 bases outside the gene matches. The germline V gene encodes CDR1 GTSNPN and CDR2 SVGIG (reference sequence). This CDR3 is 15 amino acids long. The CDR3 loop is CAWSVAGGIGYGYTF. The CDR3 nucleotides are TGTGCCTGGAGTGTTGCAGGGGGAATTGGCTATGGCTACACCTTC.

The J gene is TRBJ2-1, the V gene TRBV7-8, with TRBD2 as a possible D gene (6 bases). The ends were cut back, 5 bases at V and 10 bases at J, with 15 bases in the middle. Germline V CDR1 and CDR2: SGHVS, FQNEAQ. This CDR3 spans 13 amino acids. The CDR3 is CASSTVNREEQFF. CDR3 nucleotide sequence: TGTGCCAGCAGCACTGTTAATCGGGAGGAGCAGTTCTTC.

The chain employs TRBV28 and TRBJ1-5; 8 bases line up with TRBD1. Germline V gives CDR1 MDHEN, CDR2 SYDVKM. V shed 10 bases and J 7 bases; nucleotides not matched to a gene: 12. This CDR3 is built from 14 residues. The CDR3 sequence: CATGDRRSLQPQHF. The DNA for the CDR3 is TGTGCCACCGGGGACAGGAGGAGCTTGCAGCCCCAGCATTTT. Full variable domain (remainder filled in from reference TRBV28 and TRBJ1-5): DVKVTQSSRYLVKRTGEKVFLECVQDMDHENMFWYRQDPGLGLRLIYFSYDVKMKEKGDIPEGYSVSREKKERFSLILESASTNQTSMYLCATGDRRSLQPQHFGDGTRLSIL.

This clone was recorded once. CDR3 DNA sequence: TGTGCCAGCAGCTTGGCGGCAGGGGGCACAGATACGCAGTATTTT. It codes for CASSLAAGGTDTQYF. The chain joins TRBV5-6 to TRBJ2-3, with D possibly TRBD1 on 6 matching bases. Germline CDR1 and CDR2: SGHDT and YYEEEE. Trimming stripped 0 bases from V and 1 base from J, with 9 bases between. This CDR3 has 15 residues. Together with reference TRBV5-6 and TRBJ2-3, the CDR3 gives the full variable domain: DAGVTQSPTHLIKTRGQQVTLRCSPKSGHDTVSWYQQALGQGPQFIFQYYEEEERQRGNFPDRFSGHQFPNYSSELNVNALLLGDSALYLCASSLAAGGTDTQYFGPGTRLTVL.

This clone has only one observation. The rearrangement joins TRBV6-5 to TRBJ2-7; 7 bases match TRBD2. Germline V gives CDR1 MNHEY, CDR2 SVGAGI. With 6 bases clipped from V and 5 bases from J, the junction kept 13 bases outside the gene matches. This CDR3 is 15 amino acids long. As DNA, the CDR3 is TGTGCCAGCAGCCCTTTCGGGGGGAGTATCGACGAGCAGTACTTC. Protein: CASSPFGGSIDEQYF.

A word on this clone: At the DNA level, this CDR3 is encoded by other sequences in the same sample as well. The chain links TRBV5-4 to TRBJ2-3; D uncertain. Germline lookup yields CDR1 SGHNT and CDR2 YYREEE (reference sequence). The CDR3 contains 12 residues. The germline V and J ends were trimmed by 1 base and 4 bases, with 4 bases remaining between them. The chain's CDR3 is CASSLSADTQYF. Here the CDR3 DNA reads TGTGCCAGCAGCTTGTCCGCAGATACGCAGTATTTT.

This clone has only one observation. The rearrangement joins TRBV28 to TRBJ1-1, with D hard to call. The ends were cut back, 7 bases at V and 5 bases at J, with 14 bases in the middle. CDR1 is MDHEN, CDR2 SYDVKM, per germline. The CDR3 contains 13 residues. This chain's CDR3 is CASTYQATTEAFF. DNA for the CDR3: TGTGCCAGCACCTACCAGGCCACTACTGAAGCTTTCTTT.